This TCR beta chain emerged from a study of T cell responses to AZD1222 COVID-19 vaccine. General study results and limits: Sampling that yielded the repertoires occurred only after the peak T cell response.

About this clone itself: Its target is not known.

The CDR3 extends over 13 amino acids. Germline V gene data show CDR1 as KGHSH and CDR2 as LQKENI. Trimming stripped 3 bases from V and 0 bases from J, with 0 bases between. The data were produced by immunoSEQ multiplex PCR, yet TCRdb's version contains in-frame clones alone and is incomplete. The repertoire holds 130,000 to 150,000 clones, with approximately 90% as singletons. This clonotype was obtained from an adult in good health. The rearrangement links TRBV18 to TRBJ1-6, with D uncertain. The sample here was peripheral blood, taken on day 0 of MenACWY control vaccination. The CDR3 coding sequence is TGTGCCAGCTCACCCTCCTATAATTCACCCCTCCACTTT. This encodes CASSPSYNSPLHF.